These 13 T cell receptor beta chains came from one sample sequenced in a study of T cells in Graves' hyperthyroidism and ophthalmopathy. TCR beta CDR3 regions were amplified from RNA. HTBI primers were employed in a first-round RT-PCR of the TCR CDR3. From the multiplex PCR reads, TCRdb called clonotypes with MiXCR, one entry per CDR3 protein. The data hold a few hundred thousand distinct CDR3 sequences, with 15% to 20% observed a single time. Material for sequencing was blood. These receptors came from a man in his forties with Graves' hyperthyroidism.

Ten or more counts support this clonotype. The chain carries TRBV30 and TRBJ1-1; no definite D call. CDR3 length equals 11 residues. Germline lookup yields CDR1 GTSNPN and CDR2 SVGIG (reference sequence). Trimming shortened V by 2 bases and J by 4 bases, and 5 bases separated the two germline ends. In DNA form, the CDR3 reads TGTGCCTGGAGTTTTTTCACTGAAGCTTTCTTT. The encoded protein is CAWSFFTEAFF.

The sample holds many counts of this clonotype. The chain couples TRBV5-1 to TRBJ2-7, with no clear D. This CDR3 spans 15 amino acids. The germline gives CDR1 SGHRS, CDR2 YFSETQ. Trimming pared 1 base from V and 1 base from J, leaving 12 bases between. CDR3 nucleotides: TGCGCCAGCAGCTTGAACCCAGCCACTTCCTACGAGCAGTACTTC. This gives the protein CASSLNPATSYEQYF. Based on the CDR3 plus reference TRBV5-1 and TRBJ2-7, the full variable domain is KAGVTQTPRYLIKTRGQQVTLSCSPISGHRSVSWYQQTPGQGLQFLFEYFSETQRNKGNFPGRFSGRQFSNSRSEMNVSTLELGDSALYLCASSLNPATSYEQYFGPGTRLTVT.

A few counts support this clonotype. This rearrangement joins TRBV12-3 or TRBV12-4 to TRBJ2-1; 8 nucleotides agree with TRBD1. This CDR3 comprises 15 residues. J gave up 0 bases and V 6 bases, and 4 bases lay outside the gene matches. Written as DNA, the CDR3 is TGTGCCAGCAGACGACAGGGGAGCTCCTACAATGAGCAGTTCTTC. Translated, it gives CASRRQGSSYNEQFF.

In this sample, this clonotype turned up many times. The CDR3 DNA follows: TGTGCCAGCACCGACGTGGGCAAATACAATGAGCAGTTCTTC. As protein: CASTDVGKYNEQFF. V usage is TRBV28 and J usage is TRBJ2-1; D is undetermined. This CDR3 contains 14 residues. Germline CDR1 and CDR2: MDHEN and SYDVKM. The ends were cut back, 7 bases at V and 4 bases at J, with 14 bases in the middle. Combining the CDR3 with reference TRBV28 and TRBJ2-1 gives the whole variable domain DVKVTQSSRYLVKRTGEKVFLECVQDMDHENMFWYRQDPGLGLRLIYFSYDVKMKEKGDIPEGYSVSREKKERFSLILESASTNQTSMYLCASTDVGKYNEQFFGPGTRLTVL.

This clonotype was counted many times. This sequence joins TRBV7-8 and TRBJ2-2, with D hard to call. The CDR3 is 15 residues long. V lost 0 bases and J lost 1, with 6 bases in between. Germline CDR1 SGHVS, CDR2 FQNEAQ. The DNA for the CDR3 is TGTGCCAGCAGCTTAGCGAGTCAGAACACCGGGGAGCTGTTTTTT. Its protein product is CASSLASQNTGELFF.

This clonotype was detected ten times or more. The chain is built from TRBV6-2 or TRBV6-3 and TRBJ2-1; 9 bases line up with TRBD2. The V segment lost 9 bases and the J segment 6 bases; nucleotides outside the gene matches: 18. The germline V gene has CDR1 MNHEY and CDR2 SVGEGT. The CDR3 has 17 residues. The CDR3 spells CAREFRCCGGASNEQFF. The CDR3, as DNA: TGTGCCAGGGAGTTCCGATGCTGCGGGGGGGCCAGCAATGAGCAGTTCTTC.

The rearrangement links TRBV5-1 to TRBJ2-5, with D perhaps TRBD1 (6 bases). CDR3 length equals 13 residues. Germline lookup yields CDR1 SGHRS and CDR2 YFSETQ. V lost 9 bases, J lost 1 base, and 13 bases lay in between. Here the CDR3 reads CATATGPQETQYF. CDR3 nucleotides: TGCGCCACCGCTACAGGGCCCCAAGAGACCCAGTACTTC.

In its sample, this clonotype was seen many times. The chain uses TRBV20-1 and TRBJ1-2, with a weak D call TRBD1 (5 bases). V gave up 0 bases and J gave up 6 bases, with 8 bases separating them. This CDR3 comprises 12 residues. CDR1 is DFQATT, CDR2 SNEGSKA, per germline (reference sequence). The CDR3 bases are TGCAGTGCTAGAGAACAGGTCGATGGCTACACCTTC. Protein product: CSAREQVDGYTF.

With respect to this clonotype: One base away lies a much larger clone, so this may be a sequencing read error. This chain joins TRBV18 and TRBJ2-2; no definite D call. This CDR3 is 13 amino acids long. V lost 8 bases and J lost 0, with 7 bases in between. In germline, CDR1 is KGHSH, CDR2 LQKENI. The CDR3 nucleotides read TGTGCCAGCGATCACTCGAACACCGGGGAGCTGTTTTTT. It encodes CASDHSNTGELFF. The full variable domain, completed using reference TRBV18 and TRBJ2-2, is NAGVMQNPRHLVRRRGQEARLRCSPMKGHSHVYWYRQLPEEGLKFMVYLQKENIIDESGMPKERFSAEFPKEGPSILRIQQVVRGDSAAYFCASDHSNTGELFFGEGSRLTVL.

The table lists this clonotype with many counts. V gene TRBV6-2 or TRBV6-3 combines with J gene TRBJ2-1; no reliable D call. This CDR3 region has 17 residues. Between the trimmed V and J ends, which lost 3 bases and 4 bases, there was a span of 19 bases. Germline V gene data show CDR1 as MNHEY and CDR2 as SVGEGT. CDR3 sequence (DNA): TGTGCCAGCAGTTATTATTCTGGACGGTCTGATTACAATGAGCAGTTCTTC. It translates to CASSYYSGRSDYNEQFF.

In its sample, this clonotype was seen many times. The genes are TRBV5-1 and TRBJ1-1, with a tentative D call TRBD1 (5 bases). Trimming took 0 bases from V and 5 from J, leaving 14 bases between them. This CDR3 is built from 15 residues. Germline loops: CDR1 SGHRS, CDR2 YFSETQ. The CDR3 bases are TGCGCCAGCAGCTTGGTCATTGGAGGGGATACTGAAGCTTTCTTT. Its protein product is CASSLVIGGDTEAFF.

V is TRBV20-1 and J is TRBJ2-7; TRBD2 matches at 7 bases. This CDR3 region has 13 residues. Germline CDR1 is DFQATT and CDR2 is SNEGSKA (reference sequence). The junction had 8 bases not matched to a gene; V was cut back by 5 bases and J by 4 bases. The CDR3 spells CSAAGRREYEQYF. CDR3 sequence (DNA): TGCAGTGCTGCCGGAAGGCGGGAGTACGAGCAGTACTTC.

The rearrangement links TRBV24-1 to TRBJ2-2; D may be TRBD1 or TRBD2 (5 bases each). Germline CDR1 KGHDR, CDR2 SFDVKD. The CDR3 has 14 amino acids. V was clipped by 12 bases and J by 2 bases, with 15 bases between them. CDR3 in amino acids: CASMGDLNTGELFF. CDR3 nucleotides: TGTGCCTCGATGGGGGACCTAAACACCGGGGAGCTGTTTTTT.